The TCR beta chain described here comes from a study of human T cells and chemical hapten exposure. Study-wide background: Alopecia areata, totalis or universalis was found in mostly female patients.

This clonotype was seen only once. Time point noted: patch test 2, 6 weeks after DPC sensitization. Noted treatment: therapeutic diphenylcyclopropenone sensitization with weekly scalp DPC. CDR3 size: 16 residues. The V end lost 3 bases, the J end lost 1 base, and 14 bases lay between the germline ends. TCRdb re-called the RACE reads through MiXCR, storing one row per CDR3 protein. The data hold roughly 380,000 distinct CDR3 sequences, with 6% to 7% observed a single time. This TCR came from a woman younger than 35 with alopecia areata. Some clones in this sample may be carry-over from other donors' samples. Sequenced here: whole blood, sampled in connection with sensitization to the hapten diphenylcyclopropenone (DPC). V usage is TRBV12-3 or TRBV12-4 and J usage is TRBJ2-3; either TRBD1 or TRBD2 may supply D (6 bases each). The CDR3 loop is CASSFRGAVGTDTQYF. The DNA for the CDR3 is TGTGCCAGCAGTTTTAGGGGGGCTGTCGGCACAGATACGCAGTATTTT.